The 25 T cell receptor beta chains presented below share a single source sample, sequenced in a study of human T cells and chemical hapten exposure. The time point is: pre-sensitization, week 0. Treatment defined: therapeutic diphenylcyclopropenone sensitization with weekly scalp DPC. TCRdb fed the RACE reads into MiXCR, producing one record per CDR3 protein. The sample contains approximately 260,000 distinct CDR3 sequences, almost 8% of which appear only once. The source material was whole blood, sampled in connection with sensitization to the hapten diphenylcyclopropenone (DPC). The receptors were sampled from a man aged 18 to 30 with alopecia areata. Some clones in this sample may be carry-over from other donors' samples.

This chain connects TRBV7-9 to TRBJ1-5; 9 bases line up with TRBD1. The germline gives CDR1 SEHNR, CDR2 FQNEAQ (reference sequence). Trimming at V came to 1 base and at J to 1 base, leaving 2 bases not matched to a gene. The length of the CDR3 is 16 residues. The CDR3 bases are TGTGCCAGCAGCTTAGGAGGGACAGGGAGCAATCAGCCCCAGCATTTT. It codes for CASSLGGTGSNQPQHF.

The chain uses TRBV15 and TRBJ2-2, with a weak D call TRBD1 (5 bases). This CDR3 contains 17 residues. The germline V gene has CDR1 LNHNV and CDR2 YYDKDF (reference sequence). Trimming pared 0 bases from V and 3 bases from J, leaving 14 bases between. The CDR3 sequence: CATSRDLAGRYTGELFF. Here the CDR3 DNA reads TGTGCCACCAGCAGAGATCTGGCAGGGCGATACACCGGGGAGCTGTTTTTT.

This clonotype was recorded at least ten times. This chain uses TRBV4-3 with TRBJ2-2; D is unclear. The CDR3 has 16 residues. CDR1 is LGHNA, CDR2 YSLEER, per germline. Trimming took 0 bases from V and 5 from J, leaving 13 bases between them. The CDR3, as DNA: TGCGCCAGCAGCCAAGAGGCAAGGGCGCGGACCGGGGAGCTGTTTTTT. Protein product: CASSQEARARTGELFF.

In this sample, this clonotype turned up many times. The rearrangement links TRBV10-2 to TRBJ1-4; D gene uncertain. Germline CDR1 is WSHSY and CDR2 is SAAADI. Trimming stripped 3 bases from V and 3 bases from J, with 8 bases between. This CDR3 is 14 amino acids long. CDR3 in amino acids: CASSEPGSNEKLFF. CDR3 sequence (DNA): TGCGCCAGCAGTGAACCGGGATCTAATGAAAAACTGTTTTTT.

This clonotype has just a few counts. The genes are TRBV7-2 and TRBJ2-7; D remains unclear. The CDR3 length is 16 residues. Germline CDR1 SGHTA, CDR2 FQGNSA. The V end was cut by 2 bases, the J end by 0 bases, with 14 bases between. The CDR3 loop reads CASSLLGRAPSYEQYV. CDR3 DNA sequence: TGTGCCAGCAGCTTATTGGGCCGTGCCCCCTCCTACGAGCAGTACGTC.

This clonotype occurred a few times. The rearrangement links TRBV7-2 to TRBJ2-3; 7 nucleotides match TRBD2. V lost 2 bases to trimming and J lost 8 bases; unmatched junction nucleotides: 16. CDR3 length: 17 amino acids. The germline gives CDR1 SGHTA, CDR2 FQGNSA. The CDR3 DNA reads TGTGCCAGCAGCTTACCCACTGGGCGGGGGTCGGCAGGTACGCAGTATTTT. This codes for CASSLPTGRGSAGTQYF.

V is TRBV7-2 and J is TRBJ2-3; the match to TRBD2 covers 11 bases. The CDR3 runs to 17 residues. V shed 0 bases and J 2 bases; nucleotides not matched to a gene: 4. Per the germline V gene, CDR1 is SGHTA and CDR2 is FQGNSA. The CDR3 protein is CASSLAGLAVYTDTQYF. CDR3 nucleotides: TGTGCCAGCAGCTTAGCGGGACTAGCGGTCTACACAGATACGCAGTATTTT.

The rearrangement joins TRBV12-3 or TRBV12-4 to TRBJ2-4; D is possibly TRBD2 (5 bases). Trimming removed 1 base at V and 8 bases at J, with 9 bases between. The CDR3 length is 13 residues. The CDR3 coding sequence is TGTGCCAGCAGTTTAGGAGGGTCGCACATTCAGTACTTC. Amino acid sequence: CASSLGGSHIQYF.

V is TRBV12-3 or TRBV12-4 and J is TRBJ1-1; perhaps TRBD1 as D (5 bases). The CDR3 covers 15 residues. V was shortened by 3 bases and J by 0 bases, with 11 bases between the two germline ends. Here the CDR3 reads CASSLGGLMNTEAFF. The CDR3 nucleotides read TGTGCCAGCAGTTTGGGGGGATTAATGAACACTGAAGCTTTCTTT.

The gene calls are TRBV12-3 or TRBV12-4 and TRBJ1-2; D remains ambiguous. V lost 4 bases to trimming and J lost 2 bases, with 8 bases between them. This CDR3 contains 13 residues. CDR3 region: CASSSLGNYGYTF. The CDR3 DNA sequence: TGTGCCAGCAGTTCTCTGGGGAACTATGGCTACACCTTC.

The chain carries TRBV27 and TRBJ1-5; unclear D gene. Trimming cost V 4 bases and J 4 bases, with 5 bases left between them. This CDR3 region has 12 residues. Germline-derived CDR1 and CDR2 are MNHEY and SMNVEV (reference sequence). The CDR3 region is CASSSRNQPQHF. The CDR3 DNA is TGTGCCAGCAGTTCAAGGAATCAGCCCCAGCATTTT.

This chain links TRBV6-2 or TRBV6-3 with TRBJ2-3, with 8 bases fitting TRBD2. The germline V gene encodes CDR1 MNHEY and CDR2 SVGEGT. CDR3 length: 16 residues. Unmatched junction bases numbered 4, after V lost 0 bases and J lost 2 bases. CDR3 DNA sequence: TGTGCCAGCAGTTACTCCGGCGGGGGGTTCACAGATACGCAGTATTTT. Translating gives CASSYSGGGFTDTQYF.

This clonotype was found a few times. The V call is TRBV5-1, the J call TRBJ2-5; 10 positions match TRBD2. V lost 1 base, J lost 5 bases, and 5 bases stayed unmatched. CDR1 is SGHRS and CDR2 is YFSETQ in the germline V gene. CDR3 length equals 15 residues. The CDR3 loop reads CASSLSSGGVETQYF. In DNA form, the CDR3 reads TGCGCCAGCAGCTTGTCTAGCGGGGGTGTGGAGACCCAGTACTTC.

This clonotype has a count of ten or more. This rearrangement joins TRBV7-9 to TRBJ1-1, with D unclear. Deletions cut 5 bases from V and 8 bases from J, with 12 bases between. Germline assignment: CDR1 SEHNR and CDR2 FQNEAQ (reference sequence). The CDR3 is 12 amino acids. CDR3 nucleotides: TGTGCCAGCAGCGATGGGAGGAACGAAGCTTTCTTT. It codes for CASSDGRNEAFF.

The V call is TRBV3-1, the J call TRBJ1-6; D gene ambiguous. The germline V gene encodes CDR1 LGHDT and CDR2 YNNKEL (reference sequence). The CDR3 covers 14 residues. The V end was cut by 0 bases, the J end by 10 bases, with 10 bases between. CDR3 in DNA: TGTGCCAGCAGCCAAGATGCCGAGATGTCACCCCTCCACTTT. Protein sequence: CASSQDAEMSPLHF.

This clonotype was seen only a few times. The genes are TRBV15 and TRBJ1-1; weak D call: TRBD1 (6 bases). Trimming removed 0 bases at V and 3 bases at J, with 11 bases between. CDR1 LNHNV and CDR2 YYDKDF come from the germline V gene (reference sequence). CDR3 length: 15 residues. This chain's CDR3 is CATSREGATDTEAFF. The CDR3 DNA is TGTGCCACCAGCAGAGAGGGGGCAACCGACACTGAAGCTTTCTTT.

The chain combines TRBV6-4 with TRBJ2-3; unclear D gene. CDR3 size: 14 residues. V was clipped by 4 bases and J by 0 bases, with 8 bases between them. Germline V gene sequence: CDR1 MRHNA, CDR2 SNTAGT. The CDR3, as DNA: TGTGCCAGCAGTGCCCGGGCCAGCACAGATACGCAGTATTTT. This sequence encodes CASSARASTDTQYF.

The chain employs TRBV6-2 or TRBV6-3 and TRBJ2-2; D may be TRBD2 (6 bases). Looked up from germline, CDR1 is MNHEY and CDR2 is SVGEGT. The CDR3 contains 14 residues. V was trimmed by 7 bases and J by 4 bases, leaving 13 bases between them. The CDR3 nucleotides read TGTGCCAGCACCAAGACTAGTAGCACCGGGGAGCTGTTTTTT. Translated: CASTKTSSTGELFF.

The table lists this clonotype with a few counts. CDR3 protein: CASSKVYGQGEANEQFF. DNA for the CDR3: TGTGCCAGCAGCAAAGTGTATGGCCAGGGCGAGGCCAATGAGCAGTTCTTC. The chain combines TRBV21-1 with TRBJ2-1; the D call of TRBD1 is as the table states it, not checked on the DNA. TRBV21-1 is classified as a pseudogene. CDR3 length: 17 residues.

CDR3 sequence reads: CASSQDKSSGGPVTYEQYV. CDR3 nucleotides: TGCGCCAGCAGCCAAGATAAGTCGAGCGGGGGGCCCGTGACCTACGAGCAGTACGTC. The rearrangement uses TRBV4-3 and TRBJ2-7, with 9 positions matching TRBD2. The J segment lost 2 bases and the V segment lost 0 bases, leaving 14 bases of the junction unmatched. Germline lookup yields CDR1 LGHNA and CDR2 YSLEER. CDR3 length equals 19 residues.

This sequence joins TRBV6-2 or TRBV6-3 and TRBJ1-4; D is unclear. From germline, CDR1 is MNHEY and CDR2 SVGEGT. V shed 0 bases and J shed 8 bases, with 13 bases lying between them. This CDR3 region has 15 residues. This CDR3 reads CASSYSTDRREKLFF. In DNA form, the CDR3 reads TGTGCCAGCAGTTACTCGACGGATAGACGAGAAAAACTGTTTTTT.

This clonotype was observed many times. The V call is TRBV29-1, the J call TRBJ2-5, with D hard to call. With 6 bases removed from V and 3 bases from J, the gap between germline ends came to 5 bases. The germline V gene encodes CDR1 SQVTM and CDR2 ANQGSEA. The CDR3 is 10 residues long. DNA of the CDR3: TGCAGCGTCTGGAAAGAGACCCAGTACTTC. The encoded protein is CSVWKETQYF.

Only a few counts were recorded for this clonotype. The rearrangement joins TRBV7-3 to TRBJ2-1; 8 nucleotides agree with TRBD1. CDR1 and CDR2 from the germline V gene are SGHTA and FQGTGA. V shed 1 base and J 6 bases; nucleotides not matched to a gene: 2. The CDR3 is 14 amino acids. The CDR3 here is CASSLRTGRNEQFF. In DNA form, the CDR3 reads TGTGCCAGCAGCTTAAGGACAGGGCGCAATGAGCAGTTCTTC.

This clonotype was detected many times. The chain combines TRBV6-2 or TRBV6-3 with TRBJ1-2, with unresolved D. The V end lost 2 bases, the J end lost 11 bases, and 15 bases lay between the germline ends. CDR1 MNHEY and CDR2 SVGEGT come from the germline V gene. The CDR3 contains 13 residues. In nucleotides, the CDR3 is TGTGCCAGCAGTTACGCAGGAAGCGGGGATTACACCTTC. Translated: CASSYAGSGDYTF.

The rearrangement joins TRBV6-2 or TRBV6-3 to TRBJ1-1; tentatively, D is TRBD1 (5 bases). V was cut by 7 bases and J by 6 bases, with 9 bases left in between. CDR1 is MNHEY and CDR2 is SVGEGT in the germline V gene. This CDR3 has 11 amino acids. CDR3 residues: CASTQGAEAFF. The CDR3 bases are TGTGCCAGCACTCAGGGAGCTGAAGCTTTCTTT.